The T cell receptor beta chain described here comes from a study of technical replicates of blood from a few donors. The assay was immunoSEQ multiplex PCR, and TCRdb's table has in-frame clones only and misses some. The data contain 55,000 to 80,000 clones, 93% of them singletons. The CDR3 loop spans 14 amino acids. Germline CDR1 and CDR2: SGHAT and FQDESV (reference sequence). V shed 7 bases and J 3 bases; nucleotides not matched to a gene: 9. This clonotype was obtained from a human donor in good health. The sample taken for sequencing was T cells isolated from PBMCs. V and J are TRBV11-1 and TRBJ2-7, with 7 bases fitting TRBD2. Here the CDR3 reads CASKAGEPSYEQYF. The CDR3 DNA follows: TGTGCCAGCAAGGCGGGAGAGCCTAGCTACGAGCAGTACTTC.